These 29 T cell receptor beta chains share one sample of origin, sequenced in a study of blood T cell repertoires in COVID-19. Assay: immunoSEQ multiplex PCR; the TCRdb copy retains only in-frame clones and omits some. Counted here are around 250,000 clones, around 82% occurring once; the ten biggest clones make up 8% to 9.5%. Material for sequencing was peripheral blood. All receptors derive from a human donor in a cohort sampled during active COVID-19.

This clone appeared once. The V gene is TRBV20-1, the J gene TRBJ2-2; D gene unclear. The V gene lost 3 bases and the J gene lost 0 bases, with 14 bases spanning the gap. The CDR3 contains 16 residues. CDR1 and CDR2 from the germline V gene are DFQATT and SNEGSKA (reference sequence). For the CDR3, the DNA is TGCAGTGCTAGTACTGGCGGTGAGGCGAACACCGGGGAGCTGTTTTTT. This sequence encodes CSASTGGEANTGELFF.

The chain recombines TRBV7-6 with TRBJ2-2; 9 bases match TRBD1. V gave up 8 bases and J gave up 3 bases; unmatched junction bases: 10. The CDR3 covers 16 residues. Germline V gene lookup returns CDR1 SGHVS and CDR2 FNYEAQ. CDR3 sequence: CASGLTGTGYTGELFF. CDR3 coding DNA: TGTGCCAGCGGATTAACCGGGACAGGGTACACCGGGGAGCTGTTTTTT.

The genes are TRBV5-6 and TRBJ2-2; TRBD2 matches at 11 bases. Germline CDR1 SGHDT, CDR2 YYEEEE. The CDR3 consists of 16 residues. V gave up 4 bases and J gave up 2 bases; unmatched junction bases: 4. This CDR3 is CASSRLAGTNTGELFF. Here the CDR3 DNA reads TGTGCCAGCAGCAGACTAGCGGGGACTAACACCGGGGAGCTGTTTTTT.

The J gene is TRBJ2-5, the V gene TRBV7-2, with D hard to call. The V end was cut by 2 bases, the J end by 5 bases, with 9 bases between. This CDR3 has 13 residues. Germline assignment: CDR1 SGHTA and CDR2 FQGNSA. Here the CDR3 reads CASSLRGAETQYF. In DNA form, the CDR3 reads TGTGCCAGCAGCTTACGAGGAGCGGAGACCCAGTACTTC.

The chain is built from TRBV12-5 and TRBJ1-1; possibly TRBD1 for D (6 bases). CDR3 length: 15 residues. Germline loops: CDR1 LGHNT, CDR2 FRNRAP. Trimming left V 6 bases short and J 4 bases short, with 18 bases between. CDR3 sequence: CASGLTGGRGTEAFF. The CDR3 nucleotides read TGTGCTAGTGGACTCACGGGGGGCAGGGGCACTGAAGCTTTCTTT.

This clone was detected only once. The chain is built from TRBV27 and TRBJ2-7, with 9 bases lining up with TRBD1. Germline V lookup: CDR1 MNHEY, CDR2 SMNVEV (reference sequence). The CDR3 totals 14 residues. V shed 6 bases, J shed 4 bases, and the junction held 7 bases outside the gene matches. The CDR3 DNA sequence: TGTGCCAGCAGAACCGGGACAGGGAGATACGAGCAGTACTTC. Amino acid sequence: CASRTGTGRYEQYF.

The gene calls are TRBV7-2 and TRBJ1-2; TRBD1 aligns across 9 bases. J was trimmed by 8 bases and V by 4 bases; bases with no gene match: 11. This CDR3 is 15 amino acids long. The germline gives CDR1 SGHTA, CDR2 FQGNSA. The CDR3 DNA reads TGTGCCAGCAGCTCCGGGACAGGGATTTCGAGCGGCTACACCTTC. This encodes CASSSGTGISSGYTF. The full variable domain, with the rest looked up from reference TRBV7-2 and TRBJ1-2, is GAGVSQSPSNKVTEKGKDVELRCDPISGHTALYWYRQSLGQGLEFLIYFQGNSAPDKSGLPSDRFSAERTGGSVSTLTIQRTQQEDSAVYLCASSSGTGISSGYTFGSGTRLTVV.

This chain uses TRBV4-1 with TRBJ2-1; TRBD2 matches 8 bases. Germline V lookup: CDR1 MGHRA, CDR2 YSYEKL. The J segment lost 0 bases and the V segment lost 4 bases, leaving 5 bases of the junction unmatched. This CDR3 region has 16 residues. The CDR3 DNA follows: TGCGCCAGCAGCCTACTAGCGGTGATCTCCTACAATGAGCAGTTCTTC. As protein: CASSLLAVISYNEQFF.

This clone came up once. This rearrangement joins TRBV24-1 to TRBJ2-3, with D uncertain. V dropped 5 bases and J dropped 0 bases, with 5 bases sitting between them. The CDR3 has 13 amino acids. Germline V gene lookup returns CDR1 KGHDR and CDR2 SFDVKD. CDR3 sequence: CATSVSSTDTQYF. In DNA form, the CDR3 reads TGTGCCACCAGTGTGTCTAGCACAGATACGCAGTATTTT.

The rearrangement uses TRBV18 and TRBJ1-3; no definite D call. The CDR3 spans 14 residues. Germline CDR1 and CDR2: KGHSH and LQKENI. The germline V and J ends were trimmed by 6 bases and 0 bases, with 9 bases remaining between them. CDR3 sequence: CASSEGYSGNTIYF. CDR3 bases: TGTGCCAGCTCCGAGGGCTACTCTGGAAACACCATATATTTT.

The rearrangement uses TRBV4-1 and TRBJ1-1, with a weak D call TRBD1 (5 bases). The CDR3 spans 14 residues. Germline CDR1 reads MGHRA; CDR2 reads YSYEKL. V was shortened by 1 base and J by 2 bases, with 8 bases between the two germline ends. The CDR3 loop is CASSQADSNTEAFF. In nucleotides, the CDR3 is TGCGCCAGCAGCCAAGCCGACAGCAACACTGAAGCTTTCTTT.

The V gene is TRBV7-8, the J gene TRBJ2-7, with 9 bases matching TRBD1. The trim removed 4 bases at V and 1 base at J, leaving 5 bases unmatched. Per the germline V gene, CDR1 is SGHVS and CDR2 is FQNEAQ. This CDR3 is 15 amino acids long. CDR3: CASSSQGAGSYEQYF. CDR3 nucleotides: TGTGCCAGCAGCTCACAGGGGGCGGGTTCCTACGAGCAGTACTTC.

By share, this clone counts as medium-sized. The chain recombines TRBV5-8 with TRBJ2-3, with 9 bases that match TRBD1. Trimming cost V 5 bases and J 0 bases; bases outside gene matches: 10. Germline-derived CDR1 and CDR2 are SGHTS and YDEGEE. This CDR3 comprises 17 residues. CDR3 loop: CASSPEQGAFSTDTQYF. The CDR3 nucleotides read TGTGCCAGCAGTCCAGAACAGGGGGCTTTTAGCACAGATACGCAGTATTTT.

The chain combines TRBV5-1 with TRBJ2-2; 7 positions match TRBD1. V trimming: 4 bases; J trimming: 5 bases; junction bases outside the gene matches: 11. The CDR3 spans 16 residues. From germline, CDR1 is SGHRS and CDR2 YFSETQ. The CDR3: CASSEGQARGTGELFF. In DNA, the CDR3 is TGCGCCAGCAGCGAAGGACAGGCAAGAGGGACCGGGGAGCTGTTTTTT. Full variable domain (missing parts from reference TRBV5-1 and TRBJ2-2): KAGVTQTPRYLIKTRGQQVTLSCSPISGHRSVSWYQQTPGQGLQFLFEYFSETQRNKGNFPGRFSGRQFSNSRSEMNVSTLELGDSALYLCASSEGQARGTGELFFGEGSRLTVL.

This chain uses TRBV4-3 with TRBJ1-3; 7 bases are shared with TRBD1. Trimming cost V 5 bases and J 2 bases; bases outside gene matches: 6. The germline V gene encodes CDR1 LGHNA and CDR2 YSLEER. The CDR3 totals 15 residues. Here the CDR3 DNA reads TGCGCCAGCAGCTCTGACAGGGTACCTGGAAACACCATATATTTT. It translates to CASSSDRVPGNTIYF.

J is TRBJ1-2 and V is TRBV5-1; 7 nucleotides agree with TRBD1. The V gene's germline CDR1 is SGHRS and CDR2 YFSETQ. After removal of 4 bases from V and 0 bases from J, the junction contained 3 bases not matched to a gene. The CDR3 is made up of 14 amino acids. In DNA, the CDR3 is TGCGCCAGCAGCACCGGGACAGCTAACTATGGCTACACCTTC. Amino acid sequence: CASSTGTANYGYTF.

CDR3 amino acids: CASSPTGAGFVGYTF. The DNA for the CDR3 is TGTGCCAGCTCACCAACCGGTGCGGGATTCGTTGGCTACACCTTC. The genes are TRBV18 and TRBJ1-2, with D unclear. The V and J ends lost 2 bases and 7 bases respectively, with 17 bases between them. The germline gives CDR1 KGHSH, CDR2 LQKENI. The CDR3 totals 15 residues.

Details on this clone: Just one base apart from a much larger clone, this may be a read error. Other nucleotide sequences from this sample produce the same CDR3. The V gene is TRBV7-9, the J gene TRBJ2-6; 11 bases map to TRBD1. The CDR3 length is 19 residues. The V gene's germline CDR1 is SEHNR and CDR2 FQNEAQ (reference sequence). V lost 9 bases, J lost 3 bases, and 16 bases stayed unmatched. For the CDR3, the DNA is TGTGCCAGTACCGAGACGGGGACAGGGGGATTTGGTGGGGCCAACGTCCTGACTTTC. Amino acids: CASTETGTGGFGGANVLTF.

The DNA for the CDR3 is TGCGCCAGCAGTCCTCAGGGGGCTCAGGGTGGCTACACCTTC. It is translated as CASSPQGAQGGYTF. The V gene is TRBV5-1, the J gene TRBJ1-2; 8 bases are shared with TRBD1. The CDR3 contains 14 residues. V was clipped by 5 bases and J by 7 bases; unmatched bases: 10. Germline V gene sequence: CDR1 SGHRS, CDR2 YFSETQ.

In this sample, this clone turned up once. The V call is TRBV28, the J call TRBJ2-5, with TRBD2 matching over 12 bases. Germline-derived CDR1 and CDR2 are MDHEN and SYDVKM. The trim removed 1 base at V and 1 base at J, leaving 1 base unmatched. The CDR3 has 16 residues. CDR3 loop: CASSLLTSGGQETQYF. The CDR3 coding sequence is TGTGCCAGCAGTTTATTGACTAGCGGGGGCCAAGAGACCCAGTACTTC.

This chain joins TRBV19 and TRBJ1-5; a possible D gene is TRBD1 (6 bases). From germline, CDR1 is LNHDA and CDR2 SQIVND (reference sequence). V gave up 3 bases and J gave up 11 bases, with 17 bases separating them. The CDR3 sequence is 14 residues long. The CDR3 region has the DNA TGTGCCAGTAGTATCACACGACAGGTCGTGACCCAGCATTTT. It is translated as CASSITRQVVTQHF.

V gene TRBV7-8 combines with J gene TRBJ1-5; D uncertain. The germline V and J ends were trimmed by 1 base and 5 bases, with 9 bases remaining between them. There are 14 residues in the CDR3. Germline V gives CDR1 SGHVS, CDR2 FQNEAQ. The CDR3, as DNA: TGTGCCAGCAGCTTAGGGGAGAGACATCAGCCCCAGCATTTT. It yields the protein CASSLGERHQPQHF.

This chain joins TRBV19 and TRBJ2-1, with TRBD2 matching 12 bases. Germline CDR1 reads LNHDA; CDR2 reads SQIVND (reference sequence). After removal of 5 bases from V and 6 bases from J, the junction contained 5 bases not matched to a gene. This CDR3 is 15 amino acids long. CDR3 sequence (DNA): TGTGCCAGTAGTCTATCGACTAGCGGGAGCAATGAGCAGTTCTTC. Protein sequence: CASSLSTSGSNEQFF.

The rearrangement uses TRBV6-5 and TRBJ1-2; a weak D match, TRBD1 (6 bases). The CDR3 spans 16 residues. V was pared by 0 bases and J by 5 bases, with 16 bases between. Germline CDR1 is MNHEY and CDR2 is SVGAGI. DNA for the CDR3: TGTGCCAGCAGTTACTCCTCGAGGCGGACAGCATATGGCTACACCTTC. Translated, it gives CASSYSSRRTAYGYTF.

This chain uses TRBV12-3 or TRBV12-4 with TRBJ1-2; 7 bases align to TRBD1. V was clipped by 4 bases and J by 6 bases; unmatched bases: 5. This CDR3 contains 13 residues. The CDR3 loop is CASSSTGSNGYTF. Written as DNA, the CDR3 is TGTGCCAGCAGTTCGACAGGGTCCAATGGCTACACCTTC.

V usage is TRBV6-6 and J usage is TRBJ2-7; 7 bases agree with TRBD2. The CDR3 contains 16 residues. The trim removed 1 base at V and 6 bases at J, leaving 12 bases unmatched. CDR1 is MNHNY, CDR2 SVGAGI, per germline (reference sequence). The CDR3 spells CASSYYGALAALEQYF. The CDR3 DNA sequence: TGTGCCAGCAGTTACTATGGGGCCCTAGCGGCGCTCGAGCAGTACTTC.

The V call is TRBV19, the J call TRBJ1-5, with 8 positions matching TRBD1. The germline gives CDR1 LNHDA, CDR2 SQIVND (reference sequence). After removal of 5 bases from V and 6 bases from J, the junction contained 9 bases not matched to a gene. The CDR3 has 15 amino acids. This CDR3 reads CASSPPQGAAQPQHF. In DNA form, the CDR3 reads TGTGCCAGTAGTCCGCCCCAGGGGGCAGCTCAGCCCCAGCATTTT.

V gene TRBV5-5 combines with J gene TRBJ1-3; D is unclear. Trimming removed 6 bases at V and 4 bases at J, with 11 bases between. Germline CDR1 and CDR2: SGHKS and YYEKEE (reference sequence). The CDR3 has 13 residues. CDR3 residues: CASTPYLGNTIYF. Written as DNA, the CDR3 is TGTGCCAGCACCCCCTATTTGGGAAACACCATATATTTT.

The gene calls are TRBV10-3 and TRBJ1-4; TRBD1 matches 7 bases. This CDR3 region has 15 residues. In germline, CDR1 is ENHRY, CDR2 SYGVKD. Trimming cost V 5 bases and J 8 bases; bases outside gene matches: 11. The DNA for the CDR3 is TGTGCCATCAGTAATATACAGGGGCATGGAGAAAAACTGTTTTTT. Protein: CAISNIQGHGEKLFF.